This T cell receptor beta chain was observed in a study of T cells in localized non-small cell lung cancer. Study-level results: Among the top 100 tumor clones, a median approximately 60 appeared in adjacent lung. Adjacent uninvolved lung tissue had the highest T cell clonality, exceeding tumor.

This clone turned up a few times. No antigen is known for it. This CDR3 has 14 residues. Germline-derived CDR1 and CDR2 are SGHNT and YENEEA. V gave up 3 bases and J gave up 4 bases, with 12 bases separating them. The assay was immunoSEQ multiplex PCR, and TCRdb's table has in-frame clones only and misses some. Among about 2,700 clones listed, 28% were seen once. The sequenced sample was lung tumor tissue, obtained before any cancer treatment. The chain employs TRBV11-3 and TRBJ1-1, with no clear D. The origin of this receptor is a female donor of 60 years or more with stage I lung adenocarcinoma. The CDR3 loop reads CASSFLSRSTEAFF. In DNA, the CDR3 is TGTGCCAGCAGCTTTTTATCGCGGAGCACTGAAGCTTTCTTT.